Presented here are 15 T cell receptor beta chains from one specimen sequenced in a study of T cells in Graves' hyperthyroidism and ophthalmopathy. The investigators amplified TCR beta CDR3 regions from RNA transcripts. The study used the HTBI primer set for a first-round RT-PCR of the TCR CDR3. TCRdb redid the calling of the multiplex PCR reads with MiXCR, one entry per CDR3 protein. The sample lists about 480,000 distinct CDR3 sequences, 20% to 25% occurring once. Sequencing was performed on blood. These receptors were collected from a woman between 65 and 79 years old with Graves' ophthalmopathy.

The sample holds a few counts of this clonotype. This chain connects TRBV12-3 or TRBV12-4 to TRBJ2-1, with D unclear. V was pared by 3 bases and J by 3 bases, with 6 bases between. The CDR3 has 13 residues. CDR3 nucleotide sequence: TGTGCCAGCAGTTTTGGGAACTACAATGAGCAGTTCTTC. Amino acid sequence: CASSFGNYNEQFF.

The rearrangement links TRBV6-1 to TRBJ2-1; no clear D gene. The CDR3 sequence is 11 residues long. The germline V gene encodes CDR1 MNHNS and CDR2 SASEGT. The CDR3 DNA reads TGTGCAAGCGTCGTGCACAATGAGCAGTTCTTC. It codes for CASVVHNEQFF.

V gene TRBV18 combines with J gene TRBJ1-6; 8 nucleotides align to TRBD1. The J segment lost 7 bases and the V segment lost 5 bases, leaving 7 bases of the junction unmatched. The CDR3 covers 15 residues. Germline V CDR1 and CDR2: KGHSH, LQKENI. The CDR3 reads CASSSGQGGNSPLHF. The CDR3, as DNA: TGTGCCAGCTCATCCGGACAGGGTGGGAATTCACCCCTCCACTTT.

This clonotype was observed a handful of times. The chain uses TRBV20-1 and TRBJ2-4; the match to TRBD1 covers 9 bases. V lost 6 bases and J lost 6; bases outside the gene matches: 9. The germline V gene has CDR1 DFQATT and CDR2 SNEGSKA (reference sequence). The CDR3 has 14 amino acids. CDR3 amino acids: CSAWNRGQINIQYF. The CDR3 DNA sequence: TGCAGTGCGTGGAACAGGGGGCAGATAAACATTCAGTACTTC.

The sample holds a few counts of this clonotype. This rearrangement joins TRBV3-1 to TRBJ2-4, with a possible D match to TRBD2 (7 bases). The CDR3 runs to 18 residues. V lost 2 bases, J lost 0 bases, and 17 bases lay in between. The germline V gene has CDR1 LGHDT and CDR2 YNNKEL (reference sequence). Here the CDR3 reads CASSQYGGQGLAKNIQYF. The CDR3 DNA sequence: TGTGCCAGCAGCCAATACGGGGGGCAGGGCCTAGCCAAAAACATTCAGTACTTC. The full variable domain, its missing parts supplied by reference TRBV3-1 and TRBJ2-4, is DTAVSQTPKYLVTQMGNDKSIKCEQNLGHDTMYWYKQDSKKFLKIMFSYNNKELIINETVPNRFSPKSPDKAHLNLHINSLELGDSAVYFCASSQYGGQGLAKNIQYFGAGTRLSVL.

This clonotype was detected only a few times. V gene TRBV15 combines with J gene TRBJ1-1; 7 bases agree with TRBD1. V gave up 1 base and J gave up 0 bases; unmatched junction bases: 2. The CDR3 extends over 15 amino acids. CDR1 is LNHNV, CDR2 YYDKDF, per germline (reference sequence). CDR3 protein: CATSRGRGLNTEAFF. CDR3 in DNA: TGTGCCACCAGCAGAGGGAGGGGGCTGAACACTGAAGCTTTCTTT.

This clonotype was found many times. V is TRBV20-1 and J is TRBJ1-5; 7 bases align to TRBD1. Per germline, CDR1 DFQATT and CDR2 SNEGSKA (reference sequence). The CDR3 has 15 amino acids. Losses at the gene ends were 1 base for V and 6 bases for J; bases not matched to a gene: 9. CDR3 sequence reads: CSARVLTGERQPQHF. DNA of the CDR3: TGCAGTGCTAGAGTCCTCACAGGGGAACGTCAGCCCCAGCATTTT.

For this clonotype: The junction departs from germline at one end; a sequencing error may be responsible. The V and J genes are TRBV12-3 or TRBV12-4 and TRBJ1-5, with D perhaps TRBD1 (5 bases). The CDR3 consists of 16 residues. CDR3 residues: CASSLGDGVRNQPQHF. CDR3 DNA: TGTGCCAGCAGTTTAGGGGACGGGGTACGAAATCAGCCGCAGCATTTT.

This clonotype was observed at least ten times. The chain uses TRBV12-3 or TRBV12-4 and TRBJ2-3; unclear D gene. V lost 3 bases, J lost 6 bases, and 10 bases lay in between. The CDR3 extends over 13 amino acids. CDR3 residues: CASSLDARDTQYF. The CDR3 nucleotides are TGTGCCAGCAGTTTGGACGCTAGGGATACGCAGTATTTT.

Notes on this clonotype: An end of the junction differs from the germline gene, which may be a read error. The CDR3 sequence is CASSLVGTGLTASYEQHF. The CDR3 DNA is TGTGCCAGCAGCTTAGTTGGGACAGGCCTCACGGCCTCCTACGAGCAGCACTTC. V is TRBV7-9 and J is TRBJ2-7; TRBD1 matches at 8 bases. The CDR3 has 18 residues. Germline V gene data show CDR1 as SEHNR and CDR2 as FQNEAQ (reference sequence). Combining the CDR3 with reference TRBV7-9 and TRBJ2-7 gives the whole variable domain DTGVSQNPRHKITKRGQNVTFRCDPISEHNRLYWYRQTLGQGPEFLTYFQNEAQLEKSRLLSDRFSAERPKGSFSTLEIQRTEQGDSAMYLCASSLVGTGLTASYEQHFGPGTRLTVT.

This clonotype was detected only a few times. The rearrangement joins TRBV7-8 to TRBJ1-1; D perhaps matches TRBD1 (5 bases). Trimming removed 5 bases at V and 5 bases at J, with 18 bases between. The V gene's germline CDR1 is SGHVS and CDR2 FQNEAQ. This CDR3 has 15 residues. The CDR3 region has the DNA TGTGCCAGCAGCGCGGTTGGGGCCTTGGAGACTGAAGCTTTCTTT. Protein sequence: CASSAVGALETEAFF.

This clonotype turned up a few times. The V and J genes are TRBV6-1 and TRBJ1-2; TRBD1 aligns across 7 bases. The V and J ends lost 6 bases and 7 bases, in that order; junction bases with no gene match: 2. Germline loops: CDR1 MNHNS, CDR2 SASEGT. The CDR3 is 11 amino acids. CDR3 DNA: TGTGCCAGCAGGAACAGGGGTGGCTACACCTTC. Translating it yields CASRNRGGYTF.

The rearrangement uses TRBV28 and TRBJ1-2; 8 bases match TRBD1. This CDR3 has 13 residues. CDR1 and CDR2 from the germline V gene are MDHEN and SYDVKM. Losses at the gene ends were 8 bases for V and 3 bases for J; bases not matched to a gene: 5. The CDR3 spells CASAPGQDYGYTF. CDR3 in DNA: TGTGCCAGCGCCCCGGGACAGGACTATGGCTACACCTTC.

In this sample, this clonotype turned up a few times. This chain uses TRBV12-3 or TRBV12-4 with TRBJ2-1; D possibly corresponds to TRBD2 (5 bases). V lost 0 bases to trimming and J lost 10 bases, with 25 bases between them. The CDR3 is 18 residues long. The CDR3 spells CASSLAGLVGSGYYEQFF. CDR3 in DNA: TGTGCCAGCAGTTTAGCGGGCCTAGTGGGCTCGGGGTATTACGAGCAGTTCTTC.

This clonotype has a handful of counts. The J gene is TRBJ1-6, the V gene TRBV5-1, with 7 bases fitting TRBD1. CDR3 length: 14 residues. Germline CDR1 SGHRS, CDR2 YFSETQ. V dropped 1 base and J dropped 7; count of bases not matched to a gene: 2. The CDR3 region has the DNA TGCGCCAGCAGCTTGAGCAGGGGGAATTCACCCCTCCACTTT. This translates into CASSLSRGNSPLHF.